The 2 T cell receptor beta chains below were found in one sample sequenced in a study of beta chain features in type 1 diabetes. Study outcomes and limitations: TCRB CDR3s from Type 1 diabetes patients were moderately but significantly shorter in all four CD4+ subsets.

Their target antigens are unknown. Every bit of the isolated RNA underwent reverse transcription, so sequencing read expressed TCRB transcripts. Only in-frame clones appear in the TCRdb table, and some are missing; sequencing was by immunoSEQ multiplex PCR. Here the sample spans 300,000 to 450,000 clones, about 12% being singletons. Sequenced sample: naive CD4+ T cells from blood. The source is a woman between 18 and 29 years old with type 1 diabetes.

The chain recombines TRBV6-4 with TRBJ1-5, with unresolved D. The CDR3 has 13 amino acids. Between the trimmed V and J ends, which lost 6 bases and 0 bases, there was a span of 6 bases. Germline CDR1 and CDR2: MRHNA and SNTAGT. Here the CDR3 reads CASSLHSNQPQHF. The CDR3 coding sequence is TGTGCCAGCAGCTTACATAGCAATCAGCCCCAGCATTTT.

This clone was seen only a few times. The J gene is TRBJ1-1, the V gene TRBV30; D unclear. Trimming left V 2 bases short and J 1 base short, with 5 bases between. The CDR3 has 12 residues. CDR1 GTSNPN and CDR2 SVGIG come from the germline V gene (reference sequence). The DNA of the CDR3 is TGTGCCTGGAGTAGCCCGAACACTGAAGCTTTCTTT. Its protein product is CAWSSPNTEAFF. Full variable domain (rest looked up from reference TRBV30 and TRBJ1-1): SQTIHQWPATLVQPVGSPLSLECTVEGTSNPNLYWYRQAAGRGLQLLFYSVGIGQISSEVPQNLSASRPQDRQFILSSKKLLLSDSGFYLCAWSSPNTEAFFGQGTRLTVV.